Listed here are 4 T cell receptor beta chains from one sample, sequenced in a study of blood T cell repertoires in COVID-19. Method: immunoSEQ multiplex PCR; TCRdb's copy keeps in-frame clones and lacks some. Altogether hundreds of thousands of clones are present, around 90% being singletons, with the ten largest covering about 2.9%. Sequencing was performed on peripheral blood. Every receptor here comes from a man aged 60 to 75 with acute or convalescent COVID-19.

This chain connects TRBV18 to TRBJ2-1; 10 bases fit TRBD1. Germline CDR1 is KGHSH and CDR2 is LQKENI. CDR3 length: 14 residues. The junction had 7 bases not matched to a gene; V was cut back by 6 bases and J by 8 bases. The CDR3 reads CASSPQGQGHEQFF. CDR3 nucleotide sequence: TGTGCCAGCTCCCCCCAGGGACAGGGGCATGAGCAGTTCTTC.

The CDR3 region has the DNA TGTGCCAGCAGCTTAACCCTCTGGACCTCTAGCAACTATGGCTACACCTTC. This gives the protein CASSLTLWTSSNYGYTF. The V call is TRBV11-2, the J call TRBJ1-2; no definite D call. V dropped 2 bases and J dropped 2 bases, with 18 bases sitting between them. Per germline, CDR1 SGHAT and CDR2 FQNNGV. The CDR3 consists of 17 residues.

The chain links TRBV19 to TRBJ1-5, with a weak D call TRBD1 (5 bases). CDR1 is LNHDA, CDR2 SQIVND, per germline (reference sequence). The ends were cut back, 1 base at V and 2 bases at J, with 12 bases in the middle. There are 16 residues in the CDR3. This CDR3 is CASSIAPGGGNQPQHF. CDR3 DNA: TGTGCCAGTAGTATAGCCCCCGGGGGAGGCAATCAGCCCCAGCATTTT.

At least ten counts were recorded for this clone. The chain joins TRBV19 to TRBJ2-1; unclear D gene. The germline V gene encodes CDR1 LNHDA and CDR2 SQIVND (reference sequence). Trimming stripped 1 base from V and 9 bases from J, with 7 bases between. The CDR3 consists of 12 residues. The CDR3 loop is CASSIGSFEQFF. The CDR3 DNA reads TGTGCCAGTAGTATAGGGAGTTTTGAGCAGTTCTTC.